One T cell receptor beta chain is described in this entry. Its antigen is still unknown. The entry originates in a study of cytomegalovirus exposure and HLA in healthy donors. As for the study in general: The same platform was used for the 90 to 150 validation repertoires and the approximately 670 first-cohort repertoires, a later analysis reported. Broader study findings: Within the approximately 130 validation repertoires, first-cohort TCR clusters tended to co-occur, according to a later analysis. Most TCR sequences were rare, but some public TCRs occurred in many donors.

Only in-frame clones appear in the TCRdb table, and some are missing; sequencing was by immunoSEQ multiplex PCR. The table shows about 130,000 clones, with roughly 95% occurring only once. The donors were members of the validation cohort, which comprised 120 subjects and was separate from the first cohort of more than 500 subjects. V shed 6 bases, J shed 1 base, and the junction held 8 bases outside the gene matches. The CDR3 has 15 amino acids. Germline assignment: CDR1 MNHEY and CDR2 SVGAGI. Sequenced input: PBMCs. The chain combines TRBV6-5 with TRBJ1-1, with 7 bases identical to TRBD1. This receptor was taken from a man aged 18 to 29 in good health and CMV-seronegative. In DNA, the CDR3 is TGTGCCAGCAGAACCGGAGGGACAGAGAACACTGAAGCTTTCTTT. Encoded protein: CASRTGGTENTEAFF.